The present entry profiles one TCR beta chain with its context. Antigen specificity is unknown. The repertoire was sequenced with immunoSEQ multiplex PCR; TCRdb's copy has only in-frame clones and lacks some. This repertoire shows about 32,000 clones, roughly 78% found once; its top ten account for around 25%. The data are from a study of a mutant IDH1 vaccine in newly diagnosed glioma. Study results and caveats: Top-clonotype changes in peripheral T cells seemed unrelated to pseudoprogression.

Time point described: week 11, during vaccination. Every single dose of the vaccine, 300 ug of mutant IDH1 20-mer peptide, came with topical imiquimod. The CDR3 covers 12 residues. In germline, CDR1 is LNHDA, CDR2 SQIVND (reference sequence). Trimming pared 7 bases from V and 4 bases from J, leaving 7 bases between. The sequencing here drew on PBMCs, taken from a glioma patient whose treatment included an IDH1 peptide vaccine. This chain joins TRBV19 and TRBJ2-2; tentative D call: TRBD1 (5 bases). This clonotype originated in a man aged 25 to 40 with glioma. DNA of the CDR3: TGTGCCAGTAAAGGGGTCACCGGGGAGCTGTTTTTT. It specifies CASKGVTGELFF. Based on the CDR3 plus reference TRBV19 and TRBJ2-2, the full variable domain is DGGITQSPKYLFRKEGQNVTLSCEQNLNHDAMYWYRQDPGQGLRLIYYSQIVNDFQKGDIAEGYSVSREKKESFPLTVTSAQKNPTAFYLCASKGVTGELFFGEGSRLTVL.